These T cell receptor beta chains were read from a single sample in a study of OX40 agonist ivuxolimab in advanced cancers. Sequencing used immunoSEQ multiplex PCR; TCRdb keeps in-frame clones, though not all of them. The sample has roughly 80,000 clones; just over 85% are singletons. The specimen was CD4+ or CD8+ T cells sorted from blood, collected in a trial of the OX40 agonist ivuxolimab. Every receptor here comes from an adult with an advanced solid tumor such as melanoma, head and neck, liver or kidney cancer. Each CDR3 is given with its conserved first and last residue. Fields, in order: clone size, V gene, D gene, J gene, CDR3 protein, CDR3 DNA. A D gene is named only where the DNA matches it firmly. Clone sizes are given selectively: once, few, many, or a class where the clone is expanded.

NA	TRBV6-1	TRBD2	TRBJ2-3	CASKGLAKFTDTQYF	TGTGCCAGCAAGGGACTAGCGAAGTTCACAGATACGCAGTATTTT
once	TRBV7-2	NA	TRBJ1-2	CASSLGPLARGGYTF	TGTGCCAGCAGCTTAGGCCCTTTGGCAAGGGGTGGCTACACCTTC
NA	TRBV4-2	TRBD2	TRBJ2-1	CASSRWTSGRRDEQFF	TGTGCCAGCAGCCGCTGGACTAGCGGGAGGAGGGATGAGCAGTTCTTC
NA	TRBV5-6	TRBD1	TRBJ2-3	CASRGQGALRTQYF	TGTGCCAGCAGAGGACAGGGGGCTCTTAGGACGCAGTATTTT
NA	TRBV10-3	TRBD1	TRBJ1-2	CAISEGTTGGVDYGYTF	TGTGCCATCAGTGAGGGAACAACAGGGGGAGTGGACTATGGCTACACCTTC
once	TRBV30	NA	TRBJ2-3	CAWSRGFTDTQYF	TGTGCCTGGAGTAGGGGATTCACAGATACGCAGTATTTT
NA	TRBV2	NA	TRBJ1-3	CASRPILSGNTIYF	TGTGCCAGCAGACCCATTCTCTCTGGAAACACCATATATTTT
NA	TRBV19	NA	TRBJ1-2	CASSIGIYYGYTF	TGTGCCAGTAGTATAGGGATTTACTATGGCTACACCTTC
NA	TRBV27	NA	TRBJ2-6	CASSWESSGANVLTF	TGTGCCAGCAGTTGGGAGAGCTCTGGGGCCAACGTCCTGACTTTC
NA	TRBV29-1	NA	TRBJ2-5	CSVEGSLETQYF	TGCAGCGTCGAAGGGAGCTTGGAGACCCAGTACTTC
NA	TRBV29-1	NA	TRBJ2-7	CSVGEGAREQYF	TGCAGCGTTGGGGAGGGGGCGCGGGAGCAGTACTTC
NA	TRBV6-6	NA	TRBJ1-1	CASSYTVNTEAFF	TGTGCCAGCAGTTATACAGTGAACACTGAAGCTTTCTTT
NA	TRBV19	NA	TRBJ1-5	CASKYDGRTPQHF	TGTGCCAGTAAATATGACGGAAGAACCCCCCAGCATTTT
NA	TRBV7-9	NA	TRBJ1-2	CASSLEGSMGYGYTF	TGTGCCAGCAGCTTAGAGGGTTCTATGGGATATGGCTACACCTTC